The entry below gives a single T cell receptor beta chain sequence along with its context. The data belong to a study of OX40 agonist ivuxolimab in advanced cancers. Sequencing was performed with immunoSEQ multiplex PCR; in TCRdb, only in-frame clones are kept and a portion is missing. The table lists 48,000 or so clones, around nine tenths of them singletons. There are 13 residues in the CDR3. The germline gives CDR1 SQVTM, CDR2 ANQGSEA. The V end was cut by 7 bases, the J end by 3 bases, with 16 bases between. This clonotype was obtained from an adult with an advanced solid tumor such as melanoma, head and neck, liver or kidney cancer. V usage is TRBV29-1 and J usage is TRBJ2-7; D perhaps matches TRBD2 (6 bases). The specimen was CD4+ or CD8+ T cells sorted from blood, collected in a trial of the OX40 agonist ivuxolimab. Here the CDR3 DNA reads TGCAGCGCCAGCGCGGGGAATATCTACGAGCAGTACTTC. It codes for CSASAGNIYEQYF.